Sequencing of this T cell receptor (beta chain) was carried out in a study of blood T cell repertoires in COVID-19. CDR3 length equals 12 residues. Trimming pared 2 bases from V and 4 bases from J, leaving 5 bases between. Germline lookup yields CDR1 MNHEY and CDR2 SVGEGT. The data were produced by immunoSEQ multiplex PCR, yet TCRdb's version contains in-frame clones alone and is incomplete. Of 200,000 to 250,000 clones listed, 70% to 90% were seen once; the top ten hold about 10%. The source of this sequence is a woman aged 80 or over with acute or convalescent COVID-19. The chain uses TRBV6-2 or TRBV6-3 and TRBJ1-2; no definite D call. Sequencing was performed on peripheral blood. In nucleotides, the CDR3 is TGTGCCAGCAGTTACGCAGGCTATGGCTACACCTTC. Protein sequence: CASSYAGYGYTF.